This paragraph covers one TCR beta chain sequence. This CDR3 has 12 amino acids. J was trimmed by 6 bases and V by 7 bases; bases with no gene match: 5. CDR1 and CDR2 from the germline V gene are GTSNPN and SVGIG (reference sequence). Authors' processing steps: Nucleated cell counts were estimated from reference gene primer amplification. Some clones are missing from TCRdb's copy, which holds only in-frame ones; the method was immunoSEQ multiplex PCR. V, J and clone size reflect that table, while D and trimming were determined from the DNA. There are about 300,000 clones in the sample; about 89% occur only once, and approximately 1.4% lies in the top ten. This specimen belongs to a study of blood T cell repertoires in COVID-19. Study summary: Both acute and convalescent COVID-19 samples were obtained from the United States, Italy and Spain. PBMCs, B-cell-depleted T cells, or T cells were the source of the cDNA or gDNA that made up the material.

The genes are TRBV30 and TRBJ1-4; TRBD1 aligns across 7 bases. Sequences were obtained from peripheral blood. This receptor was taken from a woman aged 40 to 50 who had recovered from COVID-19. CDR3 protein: CAYGQAYEKLFF. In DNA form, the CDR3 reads TGTGCCTACGGACAGGCTTATGAAAAACTGTTTTTT.